This T cell receptor (beta chain) emerged from a study of blood T cell repertoires in COVID-19. Background on the study: Acute and convalescent COVID-19 samples came from the United States, Italy and Spain. T cells, B-cell-depleted T cells, or PBMCs supplied cDNA or gDNA.

CDR1 is SEHNR and CDR2 is FQNEAQ in the germline V gene (reference sequence). Trimming pared 5 bases from V and 3 bases from J, leaving 13 bases between. The CDR3 length is 14 residues. As originally analysed: Reference gene primer amplification in the assay estimated nucleated cell counts. The table came from immunoSEQ multiplex PCR; TCRdb's copy has only in-frame clones and leaves some out. V, J and clone size were drawn from that table, and D and trimming were deduced from the DNA. The repertoire holds some 200,000 clones, with 70% to 90% as singletons. This clone was seen once. The sample consisted of peripheral blood. V is TRBV7-9 and J is TRBJ1-1, with a possible D match to TRBD1 (6 bases). The source of this sequence is a man older than 75 with acute or convalescent COVID-19. The CDR3 is CASSLQGTHTEAFF. The DNA for the CDR3 is TGTGCCAGCAGCCTACAGGGCACCCACACTGAAGCTTTCTTT.